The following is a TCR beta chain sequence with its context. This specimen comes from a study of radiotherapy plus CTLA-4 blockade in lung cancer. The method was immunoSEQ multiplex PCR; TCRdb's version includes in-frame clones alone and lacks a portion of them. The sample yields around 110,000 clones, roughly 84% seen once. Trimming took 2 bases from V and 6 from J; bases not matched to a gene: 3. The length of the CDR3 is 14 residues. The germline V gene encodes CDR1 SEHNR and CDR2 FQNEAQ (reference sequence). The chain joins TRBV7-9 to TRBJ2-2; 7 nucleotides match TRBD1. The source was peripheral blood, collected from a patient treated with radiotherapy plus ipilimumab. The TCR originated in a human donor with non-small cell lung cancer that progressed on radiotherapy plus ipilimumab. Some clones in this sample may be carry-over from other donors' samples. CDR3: CASSLMGQSGELFF. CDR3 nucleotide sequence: TGTGCCAGCAGCTTAATGGGACAGTCCGGGGAGCTGTTTTTT.